This TCR beta chain was recovered during a study of somatic mutations in cytotoxic T cells in rheumatoid arthritis. Study in general: Prior to any treatment and right after diagnosis, patient blood (approximately 29 ml EDTA) was drawn. Flow sorting at nearly 100% purity was applied to some V beta antibody-stained T-cell populations, which included V beta1+ cells sequenced for TCRB.

Comments on this clone: What it binds is not known.

Findings and caveats of the study: CD8+ T cells showed clonality that did not differ significantly between patients with rheumatoid arthritis and age-matched healthy controls.

Isolation of the CD4+ and CD8+ populations was accomplished via positive magnetic bead selection, with purity assessed by flow cytometry. Looked up from germline, CDR1 is MNHEY and CDR2 is SMNVEV (reference sequence). Unmatched junction bases numbered 5, after V lost 2 bases and J lost 5 bases. CDR3 length equals 15 residues. Libraries were prepared by immunoSEQ multiplex PCR; TCRdb keeps only in-frame clonotypes and omits some of them. The sample contains roughly 20,000 clones, approximately 82% of which appear only once. The source is an adult with rheumatoid arthritis. Sequencing used CD8+ T cells sorted from blood. The rearrangement joins TRBV27 to TRBJ2-3, with 9 bases fitting TRBD2. The CDR3 DNA follows: TGTGCCAGCAGTTTAGGCGGGAGGGGGGTAGATACGCAGTATTTT. Amino acid sequence: CASSLGGRGVDTQYF.